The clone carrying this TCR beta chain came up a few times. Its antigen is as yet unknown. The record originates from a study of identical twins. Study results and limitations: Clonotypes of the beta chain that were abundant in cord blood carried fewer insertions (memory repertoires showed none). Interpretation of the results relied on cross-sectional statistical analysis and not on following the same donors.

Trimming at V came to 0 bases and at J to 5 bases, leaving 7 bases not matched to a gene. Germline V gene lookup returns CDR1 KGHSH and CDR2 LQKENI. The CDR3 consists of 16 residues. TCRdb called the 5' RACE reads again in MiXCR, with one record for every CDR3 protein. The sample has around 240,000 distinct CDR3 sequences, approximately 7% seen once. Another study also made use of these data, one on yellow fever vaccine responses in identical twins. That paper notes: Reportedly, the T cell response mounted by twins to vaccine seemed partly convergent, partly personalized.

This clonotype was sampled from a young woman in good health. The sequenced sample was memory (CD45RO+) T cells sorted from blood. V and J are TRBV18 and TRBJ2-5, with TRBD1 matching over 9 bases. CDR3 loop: CASSPPRTGVRETQYF. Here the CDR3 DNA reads TGTGCCAGCTCACCACCTAGGACAGGGGTGAGGGAGACCCAGTACTTC.